One T cell receptor beta chain is described in this entry. This clonotype was observed a few times. What this receptor recognizes is not known. Per-nucleotide qualities are absent, and no much larger clonotype sits a single base away. This specimen comes from a study of identical twins (dated by TCRdb to about 2016). For context, the study as a whole: To test whether fetal clonotypes persist, the study used deep sequencing on TCR alpha and beta repertoires from monozygotic twins, unrelated adults of various ages, and cord blood. To rule out contamination, replicate twin experiments were performed at different times with different library preparation protocols.

Every donor was a healthy Caucasian. The twin cohort comprised three pairs of female monozygotic twins, all aged about 18 to 30 years. Using Miltenyi CD45RO+ enrichment and human naive T-cell isolation kits, memory (CD45RO+) and naive T cells were isolated from PBMC. There are 14 amino acids in the CDR3, from cysteine to phenylalanine inclusive. Of the read, only the CDR3 DNA is kept; its 42 bases are in frame from base 1. The junction carries 11 bases between V and J, which are trimmed by 6 bases and 3 bases respectively. Libraries were built with 5' RACE. The listed sequencing device is Illumina HiSeq 2000. A universal primer binding site was added through template switching, and the final cDNA carried a unique molecular identifier so that TCR cDNA molecules could be counted accurately. Specific primers in the conserved constant-segment region were used to synthesize first-strand cDNA for TCR alpha and beta chains. To control for contamination, every cDNA library carried two barcodes: a SMART-Mk sample barcode plus Illumina barcodes. TruSeq adapter sequences along with Illumina sample barcodes were introduced in two successive PCR steps. TCR alpha and beta cDNA libraries were sequenced on the Illumina HiSeq platform with custom primers. Per the authors' processing: MiGEC was used to process raw reads and extract unique molecular identifiers, and MiXCR was used to find CDR3 positions. For each individual, recombination models were inferred using an EM algorithm with the repgenHMM and IGoR tools. Shared clonotype analysis was performed with the tcR package in R, normalizing sharing by the product of cloneset sizes. To study raw recombination free of thymic and clonal selection effects, out-of-frame nonproductive sequences were analyzed. TCRdb ran its own pipeline on the public reads, namely fastp trimming at Q25 and MiXCR clone calling, and kept in-frame beta chains. Merged by CDR3 protein, the rows form single entries marked with the most common genes and DNA. TCRdb assigned the V and J calls; the authors' analysis was not used. The sample table holds 200,000 to 300,000 distinct CDR3 sequences, of which 9.5% to 15% were seen once. The ten top clones hold roughly 3.7% of the sample.

The research as a whole found: Fewer insertions were carried by abundant cord blood beta clonotypes; a weaker similar trend was observed in young adult naive repertoires, while no such trend was observed in memory repertoires. In beta out-of-frame sequences, excess twin sharing was weaker, because having fewer shared sequences lowered the signal-to-noise ratio. Because the same donors could not be followed over many years, conclusions were based on cross-sectional statistical analysis. Compared with coincidental sharing between unrelated individuals, out-of-frame TCR alpha sequences shared between twins had an excess of sequences with low generation probability. Recombination models systematically underestimated out-of-frame TCR alpha sharing in monozygotic twins but agreed with sharing between unrelated individuals. Zero-insertion analyses could be partly confounded by invariant T cells such as MAIT and iNKT, although diverse VJ usage argued against such confounding for most clonotypes.

This sample also belongs to another study, concerning yellow fever vaccine responses in identical twins. As the second paper documents: The T cell response to vaccination in identical twins was reported by the authors to appear partly convergent and partly personalized. The study precisely tracked vaccine-responding T cell clones in identical twins.

The sequence came from a woman younger than 35 in good health. The specimen sequenced was memory (CD45RO+) T cells sorted from blood. Explained via the paper, the cell subset or site label denotes: CD45RO+ enriched T cells. This chain is built from TRBV12-3 or TRBV12-4 and TRBJ2-2; the D gene is not confidently resolved. Here the CDR3 is given as CASRGAVDTGELFF. The DNA reads as follows: TGTGCCAGCAGAGGAGCTGTTGACACCGGGGAGCTGTTTTTT.